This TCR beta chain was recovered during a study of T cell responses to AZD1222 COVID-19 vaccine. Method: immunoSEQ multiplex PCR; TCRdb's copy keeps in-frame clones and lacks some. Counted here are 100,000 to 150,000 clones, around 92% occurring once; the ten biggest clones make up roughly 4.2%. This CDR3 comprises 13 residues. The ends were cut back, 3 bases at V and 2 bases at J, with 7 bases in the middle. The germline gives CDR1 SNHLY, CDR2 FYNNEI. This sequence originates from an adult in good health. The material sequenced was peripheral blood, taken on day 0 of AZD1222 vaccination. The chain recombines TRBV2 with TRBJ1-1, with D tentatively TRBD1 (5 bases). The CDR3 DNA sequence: TGTGCCAGCAGTGAGACAGATAACACTGAAGCTTTCTTT. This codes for CASSETDNTEAFF.